Below, 28 T cell receptor beta chains from the same sample are listed, as sequenced in a study of cytomegalovirus exposure and HLA in healthy donors. PCR employed 60 Vbeta and 13 Jbeta primers. Clones were sequenced by immunoSEQ multiplex PCR, and TCRdb holds only the in-frame ones, with some missing. This sample has tens of thousands of clones; over 75% occur once, and the top ten carry 6%. The specimen sequenced was PBMCs. These receptors all stem from a female donor in good health and CMV-seronegative.

This chain joins TRBV19 and TRBJ2-5, with 7 bases matching TRBD2. CDR3 length: 13 residues. Germline assignment: CDR1 LNHDA and CDR2 SQIVND (reference sequence). V dropped 4 bases and J dropped 4; count of bases not matched to a gene: 3. This CDR3 reads CASSTGGGETQYF. CDR3 in DNA: TGTGCCAGTAGTACGGGGGGAGGAGAGACCCAGTACTTC.

The rearrangement joins TRBV28 to TRBJ1-2; 7 nucleotides align to TRBD1. Looked up from germline, CDR1 is MDHEN and CDR2 is SYDVKM. The J segment lost 2 bases and the V segment lost 2 bases, leaving 2 bases of the junction unmatched. This CDR3 has 14 amino acids. The CDR3 DNA is TGTGCCAGCAGTTTACCGACAGGGAACTATGGCTACACCTTC. Translating gives CASSLPTGNYGYTF.

Points on this clone: This same CDR3 is encoded by further DNA sequences in the sample. The V gene is TRBV28, the J gene TRBJ1-2; D perhaps matches TRBD1 (5 bases). There are 13 residues in the CDR3. Germline CDR1 reads MDHEN; CDR2 reads SYDVKM. V lost 5 bases and J 1 base, leaving 8 bases between the germline ends. The CDR3, as DNA: TGTGCCAGCAGTAGGGGCCTTAACTATGGCTACACCTTC. Protein product: CASSRGLNYGYTF.

The count of this clone is one. This sequence joins TRBV11-3 and TRBJ2-2; 11 nucleotides agree with TRBD2. This CDR3 region has 16 residues. Per germline, CDR1 SGHNT and CDR2 YENEEA. V gave up 1 base and J gave up 4 bases; unmatched junction bases: 2. For the CDR3, the DNA is TGTGCCAGCAGCTTAGTCCTAGCGGGGGGCACCGGGGAGCTGTTTTTT. The encoded protein is CASSLVLAGGTGELFF.

CDR3 in amino acids: CATSGPDTDTQYF. In DNA, the CDR3 is TGTGCCACTAGCGGGCCTGACACAGATACGCAGTATTTT. The rearrangement joins TRBV10-3 to TRBJ2-3; 8 bases fit TRBD2. The length of the CDR3 is 13 residues. Germline V gene data show CDR1 as ENHRY and CDR2 as SYGVKD. With 10 bases clipped from V and 2 bases from J, the junction kept 5 bases outside the gene matches.

The chain links TRBV7-2 to TRBJ1-1, with TRBD1 as a possible D gene (6 bases). CDR1 is SGHTA, CDR2 FQGNSA, per germline. This CDR3 is built from 15 residues. Here the CDR3 reads CASLPGQGIMAEAFF. In DNA form, the CDR3 reads TGTGCGTCCCTTCCGGGTCAGGGGATCATGGCTGAAGCTTTCTTT. Complete variable domain (other parts from reference TRBV7-2 and TRBJ1-1): GAGVSQSPSNKVTEKGKDVELRCDPISGHTALYWYRQSLGQGLEFLIYFQGNSAPDKSGLPSDRFSAERTGGSVSTLTIQRTQQEDSAVYLCASLPGQGIMAEAFFGQGTRLTVV.

This clone came up once. The V call is TRBV27, the J call TRBJ2-3; TRBD1 might be the D (5 bases). The CDR3 is made up of 14 amino acids. V lost 2 bases and J 4 bases, leaving 10 bases between the germline ends. Germline V gene data show CDR1 as MNHEY and CDR2 as SMNVEV (reference sequence). In nucleotides, the CDR3 is TGTGCCAGCAGTTTAGGCAGGGCGCCAGATACGCAGTATTTT. Protein sequence: CASSLGRAPDTQYF.

This clone was picked up a small number of times. The V and J genes are TRBV7-3 and TRBJ2-2; TRBD2 is a possible D gene (6 bases). V lost 2 bases, J lost 6 bases, and 13 bases lay in between. The CDR3 runs 15 residues. Germline V lookup: CDR1 SGHTA, CDR2 FQGTGA. CDR3 region: CASSLAPGDPGELFF. CDR3 bases: TGTGCCAGCAGCTTAGCCCCGGGAGACCCCGGGGAGCTGTTTTTT.

The gene calls are TRBV27 and TRBJ2-7; 8 bases are a match to TRBD1. CDR1 MNHEY and CDR2 SMNVEV come from the germline V gene (reference sequence). V was clipped by 5 bases and J by 6 bases; unmatched bases: 9. This CDR3 has 14 residues. This chain's CDR3 is CASSLTGVPREQYF. DNA of the CDR3: TGTGCCAGCAGTCTGACAGGGGTGCCTCGCGAGCAGTACTTC.

This chain connects TRBV5-6 to TRBJ2-3; D gene unclear. Per germline, CDR1 SGHDT and CDR2 YYEEEE. This CDR3 region has 14 residues. Trimming stripped 4 bases from V and 2 bases from J, with 11 bases between. CDR3 in amino acids: CASSRGPNTDTQYF. The CDR3 DNA sequence: TGTGCCAGCAGCCGAGGCCCGAACACAGATACGCAGTATTTT. Variable domain in full (rest from reference TRBV5-6 and TRBJ2-3): DAGVTQSPTHLIKTRGQQVTLRCSPKSGHDTVSWYQQALGQGPQFIFQYYEEEERQRGNFPDRFSGHQFPNYSSELNVNALLLGDSALYLCASSRGPNTDTQYFGPGTRLTVL.

The V gene is TRBV6-1, the J gene TRBJ1-5; the match to TRBD1 covers 7 bases. CDR3 length: 15 amino acids. Germline CDR1 reads MNHNS; CDR2 reads SASEGT. The junction had 9 bases not matched to a gene; V was cut back by 6 bases and J by 4 bases. CDR3 amino acids: CASRRGRQGNQPQHF. The CDR3 nucleotides read TGTGCCAGCAGGAGAGGTCGACAGGGAAATCAGCCCCAGCATTTT.

The J gene is TRBJ2-5, the V gene TRBV7-6, with D hard to call. The V gene's germline CDR1 is SGHVS and CDR2 FNYEAQ. Trimming took off 3 bases at V and 2 bases at J, with 4 bases between the two ends. The CDR3 is made up of 12 amino acids. The CDR3 DNA follows: TGTGCCAGCAGCTTGCAGCAAGAGACCCAGTACTTC. Translation: CASSLQQETQYF.

The chain couples TRBV30 to TRBJ2-2; maybe TRBD1 (6 bases). The V gene lost 4 bases and the J gene lost 1 base, with 10 bases spanning the gap. This CDR3 spans 14 amino acids. Germline V lookup: CDR1 GTSNPN, CDR2 SVGIG (reference sequence). As DNA, the CDR3 is TGTGCCTGGAACAAACAGGGGAACACCGGGGAGCTGTTTTTT. Protein product: CAWNKQGNTGELFF.

The chain has TRBV6-5 and TRBJ1-2; 9 bases fit TRBD1. The CDR3 loop spans 13 amino acids. With 6 bases clipped from V and 7 bases from J, the junction kept 6 bases outside the gene matches. Germline V gives CDR1 MNHEY, CDR2 SVGAGI. CDR3 protein: CASSRDRDGGYTF. CDR3 coding DNA: TGTGCCAGCAGCCGGGACAGGGATGGTGGCTACACCTTC.

This clone was observed a single time. The chain carries TRBV5-8 and TRBJ2-7; a possible D gene is TRBD2 (6 bases). CDR1 SGHTS and CDR2 YDEGEE come from the germline V gene. The CDR3 is 17 residues long. Trimming took off 4 bases at V and 4 bases at J, with 24 bases between the two ends. In DNA form, the CDR3 reads TGTGCCAGCAGCACTACCCCAGAAACGGGAGCTCCTTACGAGCAGTACTTC. Its translation is CASSTTPETGAPYEQYF.

The DNA of the CDR3 is TGTGCCAGCAGTTTAAATGGGGGCGCCGGCTATGGCTACACCTTC. It is translated as CASSLNGGAGYGYTF. The chain uses TRBV28 and TRBJ1-2, with D tentatively TRBD1 (6 bases). The CDR3 runs to 15 residues. V was trimmed by 2 bases and J by 4 bases, leaving 14 bases between them. Per the germline V gene, CDR1 is MDHEN and CDR2 is SYDVKM.

This chain joins TRBV11-2 and TRBJ2-5; D not resolved. This CDR3 is built from 13 residues. Germline V lookup: CDR1 SGHAT, CDR2 FQNNGV. The V and J ends lost 2 bases and 5 bases respectively, with 9 bases between them. CDR3 region: CASSLRPEETQYF. DNA of the CDR3: TGTGCCAGCAGCTTACGCCCGGAGGAGACCCAGTACTTC.

This rearrangement joins TRBV20-1 to TRBJ2-3; the D is unclear. V was trimmed by 5 bases and J by 3 bases, leaving 6 bases between them. Per the germline V gene, CDR1 is DFQATT and CDR2 is SNEGSKA (reference sequence). CDR3 length: 11 amino acids. The CDR3 coding sequence is TGCAGTGCTTCCCTAACAGATACGCAGTATTTT. It codes for CSASLTDTQYF.

CDR3 loop: CASSGLAGNTDTQYF. Written as DNA, the CDR3 is TGTGCCAGCAGCGGACTAGCGGGAAACACAGATACGCAGTATTTT. This chain links TRBV2 with TRBJ2-3, with 12 bases lining up with TRBD2. Germline CDR1 SNHLY, CDR2 FYNNEI. CDR3 size: 15 residues. Trimming at V came to 6 bases and at J to 2 bases, leaving 3 bases not matched to a gene.

The chain combines TRBV18 with TRBJ2-1; 11 bases are a match to TRBD2. After removal of 3 bases from V and 6 bases from J, the junction contained 1 base not matched to a gene. This CDR3 contains 14 residues. Germline V CDR1 and CDR2: KGHSH, LQKENI. CDR3 DNA sequence: TGTGCCAGCTCACCGGGGACTAGCGGCAATGAGCAGTTCTTC. Translated: CASSPGTSGNEQFF.

V usage is TRBV6-5 and J usage is TRBJ1-4; 9 bases fit TRBD1. V dropped 4 bases and J dropped 4; count of bases not matched to a gene: 4. Germline CDR1 and CDR2: MNHEY and SVGAGI. The length of the CDR3 is 15 residues. This chain's CDR3 is CASSLGQGLNEKLFF. The CDR3 DNA sequence: TGTGCCAGCAGTTTAGGACAGGGGCTTAATGAAAAACTGTTTTTT.

The rearrangement links TRBV6-5 to TRBJ2-7, with TRBD1 identical over 9 bases. CDR1 is MNHEY and CDR2 is SVGAGI in the germline V gene. The J segment lost 7 bases and the V segment lost 6 bases, leaving 10 bases of the junction unmatched. The CDR3 runs to 14 residues. CDR3 sequence (DNA): TGTGCCAGCAGACGCGGACAGGGGATGGGAGAGCAGTACTTC. Translation gives CASRRGQGMGEQYF.

A few counts support this clone. V and J are TRBV7-2 and TRBJ2-7; the D gene is possibly TRBD2 (6 bases). Trimming pared 5 bases from V and 3 bases from J, leaving 14 bases between. The CDR3 is 14 residues long. Looked up from germline, CDR1 is SGHTA and CDR2 is FQGNSA. DNA of the CDR3: TGTGCCAGCAGCCCTCGGGACTCCCTCTACGAGCAGTACTTC. It encodes CASSPRDSLYEQYF.

V usage is TRBV10-3 and J usage is TRBJ2-2, with D maybe TRBD2 (6 bases). With 1 base removed from V and 1 base from J, the gap between germline ends came to 7 bases. Germline values: CDR1 ENHRY, CDR2 SYGVKD. The CDR3 loop spans 15 amino acids. CDR3 sequence: CAISELEGNTGELFF. As DNA, the CDR3 is TGTGCCATCAGTGAGTTGGAGGGGAACACCGGGGAGCTGTTTTTT.

V gene TRBV2 combines with J gene TRBJ2-1; no clear D gene. From germline, CDR1 is SNHLY and CDR2 FYNNEI. This CDR3 comprises 14 residues. The V gene lost 3 bases and the J gene lost 0 bases, with 6 bases spanning the gap. This chain's CDR3 is CASSEFSSYNEQFF. CDR3 DNA: TGTGCCAGCAGTGAGTTTAGCTCCTACAATGAGCAGTTCTTC.

J is TRBJ1-3 and V is TRBV5-1; D uncertain. This CDR3 is 13 amino acids long. Trimming took 7 bases from V and 0 from J, leaving 8 bases between them. The germline V gene has CDR1 SGHRS and CDR2 YFSETQ. The CDR3 protein is CASGVSSGNTIYF. The CDR3 DNA reads TGCGCCAGCGGAGTTTCCTCTGGAAACACCATATATTTT.

Here the CDR3 reads CSVMSRDRPYEQYF. CDR3 DNA sequence: TGCAGCGTAATGAGTAGGGACAGGCCCTACGAGCAGTACTTC. V gene TRBV29-1 combines with J gene TRBJ2-7, with 8 bases identical to TRBD1. V lost 6 bases to trimming and J lost 2 bases; unmatched junction nucleotides: 9. This CDR3 spans 14 amino acids. CDR1 is SQVTM and CDR2 is ANQGSEA in the germline V gene.

This clone has just one count. The chain recombines TRBV19 with TRBJ1-1; 7 nucleotides line up with TRBD1. The CDR3 is 13 residues long. CDR1 and CDR2 from the germline V gene are LNHDA and SQIVND (reference sequence). Trimming cost V 8 bases and J 2 bases; bases outside gene matches: 5. The CDR3 DNA reads as TGTGCCAGTCCAAACAGGGGAAACACTGAAGCTTTCTTT. Protein: CASPNRGNTEAFF.